The 12 T cell receptor beta chains presented below share a single source sample, sequenced in a study. One entry per CDR3 protein, called by TCRdb with MiXCR from the 5' RACE reads. The repertoire holds over 25,000 distinct CDR3 sequences, with approximately 30% as singletons. The sorted Tregs were CD4+CD25+CD127-/low cells. Input material: tumor-infiltrating Tregs sorted from the breast tumor. The receptors here all came from a female donor with breast cancer.

The chain joins TRBV19 to TRBJ1-1; 8 nucleotides line up with TRBD1. Germline loops: CDR1 LNHDA, CDR2 SQIVND (reference sequence). CDR3 length: 14 residues. V was pared by 3 bases and J by 5 bases, with 5 bases of the junction left unmatched. Here the CDR3 DNA reads TGTGCCAGTAGTATGCAGGGGGCAGGGACTGAAGCTTTCTTT. It yields the protein CASSMQGAGTEAFF.

This clonotype was picked up a small number of times. Just one base apart from a much larger clone, this may be a read error. The chain combines TRBV12-3 or TRBV12-4 with TRBJ2-1; D uncertain. V was clipped by 6 bases and J by 5 bases, with 11 bases between them. The CDR3 covers 13 residues. CDR3 protein: CASSRSWHNEQFF. CDR3 DNA: TGTGCCAGCAGCAGGTCGTGGCACAATGAGCAGTTCTTC.

The chain carries TRBV10-3 and TRBJ2-7; 9 nucleotides match TRBD1. Trimming cost V 2 bases and J 6 bases; bases outside gene matches: 5. CDR3 size: 14 residues. Germline-derived CDR1 and CDR2 are ENHRY and SYGVKD. In DNA, the CDR3 is TGTGCCATCAGTGAGGGACAGGGGATATCCGAGCAGTACTTC. It codes for CAISEGQGISEQYF.

A remark on this clonotype: Since a much larger clone is just one base distant, this may be a read error. The chain is built from TRBV5-1 and TRBJ1-2; D is perhaps TRBD1 (5 bases). This CDR3 is built from 13 residues. Per the germline V gene, CDR1 is SGHRS and CDR2 is YFSETQ. CDR3 nucleotides: TGCGCCAGCAGGGAGTCAGGGCTTTATGGCTACGCCTTC. The encoded protein is CASRESGLYGYAF.

This clonotype occurred a few times. The chain is built from TRBV2 and TRBJ1-1; D is undetermined. Germline CDR1 reads SNHLY; CDR2 reads FYNNEI. The V end was cut by 0 bases, the J end by 8 bases, with 4 bases between. The CDR3 extends over 11 amino acids. The CDR3, as DNA: TGTGCCAGCAGTGAAGCTGACGAAGCTTTCTTT. It is translated as CASSEADEAFF.

This clonotype was counted ten times or more. The chain employs TRBV9 and TRBJ1-3; weak D call: TRBD1 (6 bases). V lost 1 base and J 2 bases, leaving 13 bases between the germline ends. CDR3 length: 16 residues. Per germline, CDR1 SGDLS and CDR2 YYNGEE. The CDR3 protein is CASSVTQGPTGNTIYF. The CDR3 DNA reads TGTGCCAGCAGCGTAACACAGGGTCCGACTGGAAACACCATATATTTT. Full variable domain (outside the CDR3, taken from reference TRBV9 and TRBJ1-3): DSGVTQTPKHLITATGQRVTLRCSPRSGDLSVYWYQQSLDQGLQFLIQYYNGEERAKGNILERFSAQQFPDLHSELNLSSLELGDSALYFCASSVTQGPTGNTIYFGEGSWLTVV.

This clonotype was seen a handful of times. The chain employs TRBV20-1 and TRBJ1-2, with 7 bases fitting TRBD1. The CDR3 is 15 amino acids. V was pared by 5 bases and J by 1 base, with 10 bases of the junction left unmatched. CDR1 and CDR2 (germline): DFQATT, SNEGSKA (reference sequence). The CDR3 DNA reads as TGCAGTGCTTCATCAACAGGGGCAATTAACTATGGCTACACCTTC. It translates to CSASSTGAINYGYTF.

This clonotype was counted many times. The chain has TRBV29-1 and TRBJ2-1; the D gene is possibly TRBD2 (6 bases). Germline V lookup: CDR1 SQVTM, CDR2 ANQGSEA. V gave up 7 bases and J gave up 10 bases, with 11 bases separating them. The CDR3 runs 10 residues. CDR3 sequence: CSGGEIEQFF. CDR3 sequence (DNA): TGCAGCGGGGGGGAGATCGAGCAGTTCTTC.

This clonotype was seen more than once but under ten times. V is TRBV5-1 and J is TRBJ2-1; 12 nucleotides match TRBD2. There are 15 residues in the CDR3. Germline CDR1 reads SGHRS; CDR2 reads YFSETQ. Unmatched junction bases numbered 4, after V lost 2 bases and J lost 7 bases. The chain's CDR3 is CASSLQTSGRNEQFF. The CDR3 DNA reads TGCGCCAGCAGCTTACAGACTAGCGGGAGAAATGAGCAGTTCTTC.

Only one count was recorded for this clonotype. V is TRBV19 and J is TRBJ2-7, with 7 bases aligning to TRBD2. The CDR3 spans 15 residues. V lost 3 bases to trimming and J lost 4 bases; unmatched junction nucleotides: 9. The germline gives CDR1 LNHDA, CDR2 SQIVND (reference sequence). CDR3 amino acids: CASSIRAGERYEQYF. As DNA, the CDR3 is TGTGCCAGTAGTATTCGGGCGGGAGAGCGGTACGAGCAGTACTTC.

Regarding this clonotype: This may stem from a read error, because a much larger clone lies one nucleotide away. The chain carries TRBV12-3 or TRBV12-4 and TRBJ2-1; no reliable D call. This CDR3 comprises 16 residues. The CDR3: CARSTRPGAKDNEQFF. CDR3 nucleotides: TGTGCCCGCAGTACCCGTCCGGGCGCCAAGGACAATGAGCAGTTCTTC.

The chain uses TRBV2 and TRBJ1-5; TRBD1 aligns across 11 bases. There are 15 residues in the CDR3. V lost 6 bases and J lost 1; bases outside the gene matches: 2. Germline lookup yields CDR1 SNHLY and CDR2 FYNNEI. This CDR3 is CASRGQGASNQPQHF. DNA for the CDR3: TGTGCCAGCAGAGGACAGGGGGCCAGCAATCAGCCCCAGCATTTT.